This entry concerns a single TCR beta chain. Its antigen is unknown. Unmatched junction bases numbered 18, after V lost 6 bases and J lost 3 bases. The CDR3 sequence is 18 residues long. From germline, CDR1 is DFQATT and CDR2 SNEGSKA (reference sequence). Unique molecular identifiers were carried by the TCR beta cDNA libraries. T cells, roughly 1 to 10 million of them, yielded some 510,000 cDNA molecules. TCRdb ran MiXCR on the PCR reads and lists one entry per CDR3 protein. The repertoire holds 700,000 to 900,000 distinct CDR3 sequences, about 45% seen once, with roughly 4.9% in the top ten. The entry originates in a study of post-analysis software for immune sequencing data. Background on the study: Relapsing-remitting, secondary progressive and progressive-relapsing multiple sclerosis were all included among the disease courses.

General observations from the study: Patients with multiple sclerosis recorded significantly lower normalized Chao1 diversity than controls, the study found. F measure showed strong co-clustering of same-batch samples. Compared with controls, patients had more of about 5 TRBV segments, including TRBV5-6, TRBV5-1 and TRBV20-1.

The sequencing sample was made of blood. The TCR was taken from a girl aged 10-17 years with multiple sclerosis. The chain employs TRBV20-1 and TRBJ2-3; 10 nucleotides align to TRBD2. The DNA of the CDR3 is TGCAGTGCCCGAAGGGGCCCCAGGACTAGCGGAACGACAGATACGCAGTATTTT. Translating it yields CSARRGPRTSGTTDTQYF.